This T cell receptor beta chain was captured by sequencing in a study of shared clonotypes between healthy human individuals. This table comes from immunoSEQ multiplex PCR, and its TCRdb copy is limited to in-frame clones, with some not included. Here the sample spans about 490,000 clones, 76% being singletons. J gave up 1 base and V 5 bases, and 5 bases lay outside the gene matches. CDR3 length: 17 amino acids. CDR1 and CDR2 from the germline V gene are SGHVS and FNYEAQ. This clone was picked up many times. Sequenced material: PBMCs. The genes are TRBV7-6 and TRBJ2-5; 15 bases line up with TRBD2. The receptor comes from a woman aged 40 to 50 in good health. Some clones in this sample may be carry-over from other donors' samples. The CDR3 here is CASSKGLAGGSQETQYF. In DNA, the CDR3 is TGTGCCAGCAGCAAGGGACTAGCGGGAGGATCCCAAGAGACCCAGTACTTC.